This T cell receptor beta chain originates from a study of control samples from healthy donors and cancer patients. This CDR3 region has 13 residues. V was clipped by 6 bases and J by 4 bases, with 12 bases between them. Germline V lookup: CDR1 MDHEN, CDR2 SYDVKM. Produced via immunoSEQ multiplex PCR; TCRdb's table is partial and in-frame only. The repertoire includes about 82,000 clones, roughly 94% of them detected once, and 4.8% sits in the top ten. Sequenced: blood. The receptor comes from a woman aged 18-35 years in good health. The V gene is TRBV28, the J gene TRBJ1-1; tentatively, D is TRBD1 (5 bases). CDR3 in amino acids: CASRDQGTTEAFF. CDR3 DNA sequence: TGTGCCAGCAGGGACCAGGGAACCACTGAAGCTTTCTTT.